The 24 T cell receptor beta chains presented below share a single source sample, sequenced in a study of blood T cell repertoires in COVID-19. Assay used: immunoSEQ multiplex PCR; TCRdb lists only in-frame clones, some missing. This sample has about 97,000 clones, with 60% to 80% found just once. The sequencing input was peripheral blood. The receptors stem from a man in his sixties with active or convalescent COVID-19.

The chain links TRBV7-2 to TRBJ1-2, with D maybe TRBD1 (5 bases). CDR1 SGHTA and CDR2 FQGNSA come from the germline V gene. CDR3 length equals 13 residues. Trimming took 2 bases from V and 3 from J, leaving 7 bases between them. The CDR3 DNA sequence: TGTGCCAGCAGCTTACCAGGGCACTATGGCTACACCTTC. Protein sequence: CASSLPGHYGYTF. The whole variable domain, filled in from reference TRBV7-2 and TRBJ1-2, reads GAGVSQSPSNKVTEKGKDVELRCDPISGHTALYWYRQSLGQGLEFLIYFQGNSAPDKSGLPSDRFSAERTGGSVSTLTIQRTQQEDSAVYLCASSLPGHYGYTFGSGTRLTVV.

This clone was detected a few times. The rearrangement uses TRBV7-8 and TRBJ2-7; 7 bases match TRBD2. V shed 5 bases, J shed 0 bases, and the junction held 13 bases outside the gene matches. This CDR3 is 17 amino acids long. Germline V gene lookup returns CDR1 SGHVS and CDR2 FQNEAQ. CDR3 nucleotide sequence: TGTGCCAGCAGCGCGGGACTACTACAGATTGACTCCTACGAGCAGTACTTC. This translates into CASSAGLLQIDSYEQYF.

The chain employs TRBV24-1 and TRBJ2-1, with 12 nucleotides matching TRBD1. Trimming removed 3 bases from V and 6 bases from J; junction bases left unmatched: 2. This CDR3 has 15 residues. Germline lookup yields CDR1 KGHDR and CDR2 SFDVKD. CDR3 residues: CATSDRDRGLNEQFF. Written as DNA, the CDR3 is TGTGCCACCAGTGATCGGGACAGGGGGCTCAATGAGCAGTTCTTC.

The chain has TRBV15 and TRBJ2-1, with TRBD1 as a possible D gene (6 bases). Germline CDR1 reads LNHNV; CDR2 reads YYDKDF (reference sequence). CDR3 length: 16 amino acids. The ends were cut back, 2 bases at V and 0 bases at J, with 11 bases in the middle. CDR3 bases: TGTGCCACCAGCAGACCCGGACAGAGCTCCTACAATGAGCAGTTCTTC. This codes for CATSRPGQSSYNEQFF.

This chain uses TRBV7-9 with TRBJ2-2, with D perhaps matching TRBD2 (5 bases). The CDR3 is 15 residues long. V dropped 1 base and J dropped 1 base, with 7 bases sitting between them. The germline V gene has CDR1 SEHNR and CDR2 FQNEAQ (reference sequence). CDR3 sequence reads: CASSLESGNTGELFF. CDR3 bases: TGTGCCAGCAGCTTAGAGAGCGGGAACACCGGGGAGCTGTTTTTT.

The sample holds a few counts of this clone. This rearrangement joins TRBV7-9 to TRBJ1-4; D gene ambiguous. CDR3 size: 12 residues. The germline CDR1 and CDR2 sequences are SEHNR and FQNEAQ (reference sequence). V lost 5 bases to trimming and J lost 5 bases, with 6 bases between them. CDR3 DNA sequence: TGTGCCAGCAGCAGGGTAAATGAAAAACTGTTTTTT. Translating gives CASSRVNEKLFF.

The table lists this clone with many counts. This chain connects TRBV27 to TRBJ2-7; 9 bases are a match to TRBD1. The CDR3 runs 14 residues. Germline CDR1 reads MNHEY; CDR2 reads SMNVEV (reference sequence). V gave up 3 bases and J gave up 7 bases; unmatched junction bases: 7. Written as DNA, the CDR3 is TGTGCCAGCAGTTTTCTGGGACAGGGAGGGGAGCAGTACTTC. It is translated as CASSFLGQGGEQYF.

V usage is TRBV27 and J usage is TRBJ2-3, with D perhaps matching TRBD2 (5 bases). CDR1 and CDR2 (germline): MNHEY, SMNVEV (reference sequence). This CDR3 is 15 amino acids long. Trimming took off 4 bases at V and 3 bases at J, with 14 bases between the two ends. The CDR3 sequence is CASSYLVEGTDTQYF. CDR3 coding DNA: TGTGCCAGCAGTTATCTCGTTGAGGGTACAGATACGCAGTATTTT.

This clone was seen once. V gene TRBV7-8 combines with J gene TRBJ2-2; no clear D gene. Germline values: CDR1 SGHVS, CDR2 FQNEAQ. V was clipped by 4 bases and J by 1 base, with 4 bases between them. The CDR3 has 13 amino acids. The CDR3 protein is CASSSMNTGELFF. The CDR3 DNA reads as TGTGCCAGCAGCTCAATGAACACCGGGGAGCTGTTTTTT.

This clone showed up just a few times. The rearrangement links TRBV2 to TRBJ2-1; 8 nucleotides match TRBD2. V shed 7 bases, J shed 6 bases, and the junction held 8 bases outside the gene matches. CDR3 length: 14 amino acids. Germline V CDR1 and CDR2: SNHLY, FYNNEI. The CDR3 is CASNRLASGNEQFF. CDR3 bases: TGTGCCAGCAATAGACTAGCGTCGGGCAATGAGCAGTTCTTC.

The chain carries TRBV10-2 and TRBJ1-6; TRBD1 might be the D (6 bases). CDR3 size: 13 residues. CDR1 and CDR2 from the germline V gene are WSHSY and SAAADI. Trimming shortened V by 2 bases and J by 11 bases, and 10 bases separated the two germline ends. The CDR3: CASSETQGTPLHF. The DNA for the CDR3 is TGCGCCAGCAGTGAGACACAGGGTACACCCCTCCACTTT.

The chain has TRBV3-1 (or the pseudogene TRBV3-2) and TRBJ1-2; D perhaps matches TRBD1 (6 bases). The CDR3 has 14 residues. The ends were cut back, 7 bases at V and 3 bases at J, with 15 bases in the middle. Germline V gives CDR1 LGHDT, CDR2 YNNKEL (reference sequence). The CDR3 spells CASKTQGGDYGYTF. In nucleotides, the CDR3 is TGTGCCAGCAAGACACAGGGCGGCGACTATGGCTACACCTTC.

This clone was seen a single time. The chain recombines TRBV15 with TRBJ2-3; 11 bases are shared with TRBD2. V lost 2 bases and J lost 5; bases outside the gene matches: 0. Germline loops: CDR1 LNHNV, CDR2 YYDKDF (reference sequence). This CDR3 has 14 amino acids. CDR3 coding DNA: TGTGCCACCAGCAGACTAGCGGGAGGAGATACGCAGTATTTT. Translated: CATSRLAGGDTQYF.

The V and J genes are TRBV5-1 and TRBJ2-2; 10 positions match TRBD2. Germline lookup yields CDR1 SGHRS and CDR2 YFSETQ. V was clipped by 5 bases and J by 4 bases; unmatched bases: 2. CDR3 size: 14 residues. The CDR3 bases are TGCGCCAGCAGTAGACTAGCGGGCACCGGGGAGCTGTTTTTT. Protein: CASSRLAGTGELFF.

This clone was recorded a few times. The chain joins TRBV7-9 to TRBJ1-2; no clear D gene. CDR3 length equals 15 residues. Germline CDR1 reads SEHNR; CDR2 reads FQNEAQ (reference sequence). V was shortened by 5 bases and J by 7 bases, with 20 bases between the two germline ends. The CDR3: CASSPSSVRYSGYTF. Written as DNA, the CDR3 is TGTGCCAGCAGCCCGTCCAGTGTTCGATATTCTGGCTACACCTTC. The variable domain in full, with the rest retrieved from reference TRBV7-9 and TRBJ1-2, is DTGVSQNPRHKITKRGQNVTFRCDPISEHNRLYWYRQTLGQGPEFLTYFQNEAQLEKSRLLSDRFSAERPKGSFSTLEIQRTEQGDSAMYLCASSPSSVRYSGYTFGSGTRLTVV.

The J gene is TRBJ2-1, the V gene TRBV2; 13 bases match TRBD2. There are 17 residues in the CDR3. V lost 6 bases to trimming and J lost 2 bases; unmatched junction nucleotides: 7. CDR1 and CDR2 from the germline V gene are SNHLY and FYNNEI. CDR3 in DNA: TGTGCCAGCAGCCCGCTACTAGCGGGAGGGCCCTACAATGAGCAGTTCTTC. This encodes CASSPLLAGGPYNEQFF.

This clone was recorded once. CDR3 protein: CASSFAPSGGETQYF. In nucleotides, the CDR3 is TGTGCCAGCAGCTTTGCGCCTAGCGGTGGGGAGACCCAGTACTTC. This rearrangement joins TRBV7-8 to TRBJ2-5, with 7 bases that match TRBD2. The germline V gene has CDR1 SGHVS and CDR2 FQNEAQ. J gave up 5 bases and V 3 bases, and 9 bases lay outside the gene matches. The CDR3 contains 15 residues. The complete variable domain, with remaining parts taken from reference TRBV7-8 and TRBJ2-5, reads GAGVSQSPRYKVAKRGQDVALRCDPISGHVSLFWYQQALGQGPEFLTYFQNEAQLDKSGLPSDRFFAERPEGSVSTLKIQRTQQEDSAVYLCASSFAPSGGETQYFGPGTRLLVL.

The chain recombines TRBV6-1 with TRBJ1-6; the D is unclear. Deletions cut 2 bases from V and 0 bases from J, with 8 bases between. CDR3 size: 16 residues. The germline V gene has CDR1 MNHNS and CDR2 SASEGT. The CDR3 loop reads CASSEFPSSYNSPLHF. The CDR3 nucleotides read TGTGCCAGCAGTGAATTCCCCAGCTCCTATAATTCACCCCTCCACTTT.

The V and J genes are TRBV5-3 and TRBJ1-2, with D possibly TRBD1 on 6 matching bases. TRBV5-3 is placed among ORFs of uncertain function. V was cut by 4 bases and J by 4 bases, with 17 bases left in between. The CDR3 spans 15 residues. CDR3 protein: CARSLTGRRAYGYTF. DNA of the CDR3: TGTGCCAGAAGCCTAACAGGGAGAAGGGCCTATGGCTACACCTTC.

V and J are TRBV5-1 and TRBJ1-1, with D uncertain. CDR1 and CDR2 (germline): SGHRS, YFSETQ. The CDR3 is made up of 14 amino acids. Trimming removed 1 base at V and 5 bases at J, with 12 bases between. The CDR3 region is CASSLNSGNTEAFF. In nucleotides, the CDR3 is TGCGCCAGCAGCTTGAATTCGGGAAATACTGAAGCTTTCTTT.

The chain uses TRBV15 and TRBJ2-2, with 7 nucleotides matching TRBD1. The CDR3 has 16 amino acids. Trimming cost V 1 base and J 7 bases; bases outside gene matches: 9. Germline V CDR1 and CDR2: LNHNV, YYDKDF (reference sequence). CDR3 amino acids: CATSRAPRQGVGELFF. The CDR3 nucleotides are TGTGCCACCAGCAGAGCCCCTCGGCAGGGGGTCGGGGAGCTGTTTTTT.

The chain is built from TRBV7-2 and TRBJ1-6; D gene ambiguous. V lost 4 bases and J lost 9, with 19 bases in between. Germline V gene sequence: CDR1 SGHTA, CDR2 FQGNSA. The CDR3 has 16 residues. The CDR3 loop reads CASSSLGPDRGSPLHF. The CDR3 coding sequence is TGTGCCAGCAGCTCCCTAGGTCCCGATCGAGGTTCACCCCTCCACTTT.

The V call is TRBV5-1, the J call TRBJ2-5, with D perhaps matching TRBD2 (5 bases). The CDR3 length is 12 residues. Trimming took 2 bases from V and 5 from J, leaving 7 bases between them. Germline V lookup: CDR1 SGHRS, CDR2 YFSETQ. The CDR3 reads CASSFPGETQYF. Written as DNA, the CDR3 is TGCGCCAGCAGCTTCCCGGGGGAGACCCAGTACTTC.

For the CDR3, the DNA is TGTGCCAGCAGCTCAACACACTCTGGAAACACCATATATTTT. It is translated as CASSSTHSGNTIYF. The chain recombines TRBV11-3 with TRBJ1-3; the D is unclear. Germline CDR1 is SGHNT and CDR2 is YENEEA. V dropped 4 bases and J dropped 0 bases, with 7 bases sitting between them. The CDR3 contains 14 residues. The full variable domain, completed using reference TRBV11-3 and TRBJ1-3, is EAGVVQSPRYKIIEKKQPVAFWCNPISGHNTLYWYLQNLGQGPELLIRYENEEAVDDSQLPKDRFSAERLKGVDSTLKIQPAELGDSAVYLCASSSTHSGNTIYFGEGSWLTVV.